This T cell receptor beta chain was identified during a study of T cells in narcolepsy (dated by TCRdb to the late 2010s). Regarding the study in general: Patients with narcolepsy type 1 or type 2 (NT1, NT2) were enrolled in the study together with healthy control donors. To look for autoreactive T cells in narcolepsy patients that target self-antigens of hypocretin neurons (hypocretin, TRIB2), the study used TCR Vbeta sequencing to follow clonotypes in blood and CSF.

V loses 3 bases of germline sequence and J loses 4 bases, and the interval between the two ends is 13 bases. CDR1 and CDR2 are read off the germline V gene as SGDLS and YYNGEE. Inclusive of the bounding cysteine and phenylalanine, the CDR3 is 14 residues long. The sequence is cut down to CDR3 DNA, 42 bases in frame from base 1. Worth noting for this clone: Its antigen remains undetermined. No base quality information exists; no much larger clone differs at one position.

For TCR Vbeta sequencing, memory CD4+ T cells were sorted ex vivo from the peripheral blood of both healthy controls and narcolepsy patients. The library was produced with the immunoSEQ multiplex PCR assay. Imported from immuneACCESS, the table was reduced by TCRdb to in-frame sequences with V and J called. These copies leave out some clones; in studies compared against another copy, an unresolved V gene accounts for under half, and the cause of the remainder is not known. Here the sample has around 30,000 clones; around 80% occur a single time. The ten largest make up less than 1.5% of the sample. Broader findings and caveats from the paper: No sequences matching autoreactive T cell clones were present in some of the blood memory CD4+ repertoires from patients and controls. Patients and controls had similar numbers of sequenced blood memory CD4+ clonotypes, with averages of around 40,000 in patients and some 31,000 in controls. In plots comparing CSF and blood CD4+ T cell clonotypes from the same patient, HCRT-specific and TRIB2-specific autoreactive clonotypes were highlighted. According to the report, autoreactive clonotypes were detected serially in the blood of the same patients and of different patients, but not in healthy controls.

The source is a human donor with narcolepsy. The sequencing input was CD45RA- memory CD4+ T cells from PBMCs. Reading the label with the study, this specimen's cell subset or site is: memory T cells sorted ex vivo from peripheral blood. The rearranged chain carries TRBV9 and TRBJ1-1; the D gene is perhaps TRBD1, on 5 matching bases. At the DNA level, the sequence is TGTGCCAGCAGCGCACAGGATTCTGGCACTGAAGCTTTCTTT. Translated, this gives CASSAQDSGTEAFF.